This TCR beta chain came from a study of blood T cells in healthy people across ages. PCR was performed a second time for about 7 to 11 cycles using a sample-barcoded 5' primer and a J-beta primer mix. From the 5' RACE reads, TCRdb called clonotypes with MiXCR, one entry per CDR3 protein. Of about 800,000 distinct CDR3 sequences listed, 20% to 25% were seen once; the top ten hold approximately 4%. This CDR3 comprises 12 residues. V lost 7 bases and J 0 bases, leaving 3 bases between the germline ends. The germline CDR1 and CDR2 sequences are MDHEN and SYDVKM. In this sample, this clonotype turned up many times. The sample was also reused in another study, on T cells of mothers and their children. That source notes: Per 15 ul, 1.5 ug of RNA was used, with all extracted RNA going into cDNA synthesis. There were over 8.5 million TCR beta CDR3 reads from each mother and 2.5 million to 3.5 million from each child. TCR recombination output is shaped by thymic selection similarly in related and unrelated pairs.

J is TRBJ1-4 and V is TRBV28; no reliable D call. The sequenced material came from blood. This receptor was taken from a boy between 10 and 17 years old in good health. For the CDR3, the DNA is TGTGCCAGCACGTCAACTAATGAAAAACTGTTTTTT. The encoded protein is CASTSTNEKLFF.